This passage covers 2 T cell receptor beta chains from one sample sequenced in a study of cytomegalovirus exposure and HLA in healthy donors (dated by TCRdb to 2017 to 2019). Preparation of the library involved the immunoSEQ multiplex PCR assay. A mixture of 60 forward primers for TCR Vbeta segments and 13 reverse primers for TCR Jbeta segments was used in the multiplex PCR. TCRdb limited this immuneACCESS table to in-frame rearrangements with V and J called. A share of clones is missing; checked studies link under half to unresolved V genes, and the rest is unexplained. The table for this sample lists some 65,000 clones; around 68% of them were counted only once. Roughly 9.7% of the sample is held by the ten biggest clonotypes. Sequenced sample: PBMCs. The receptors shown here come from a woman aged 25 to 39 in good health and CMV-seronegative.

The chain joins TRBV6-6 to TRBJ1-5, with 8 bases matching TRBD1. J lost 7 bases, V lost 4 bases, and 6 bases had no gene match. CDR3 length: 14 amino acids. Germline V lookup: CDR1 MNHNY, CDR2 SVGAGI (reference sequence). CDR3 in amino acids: CASSLDRGRQPQHF. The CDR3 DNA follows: TGTGCCAGCAGTTTAGACAGGGGCAGGCAGCCCCAGCATTTT.

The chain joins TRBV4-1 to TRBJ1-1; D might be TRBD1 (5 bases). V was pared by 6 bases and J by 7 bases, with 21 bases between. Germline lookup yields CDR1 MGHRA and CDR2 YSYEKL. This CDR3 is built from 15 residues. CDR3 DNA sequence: TGCGCCAGCAGAACTGGACGGGGGATTACGATTGAAGCTTTCTTT. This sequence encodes CASRTGRGITIEAFF.